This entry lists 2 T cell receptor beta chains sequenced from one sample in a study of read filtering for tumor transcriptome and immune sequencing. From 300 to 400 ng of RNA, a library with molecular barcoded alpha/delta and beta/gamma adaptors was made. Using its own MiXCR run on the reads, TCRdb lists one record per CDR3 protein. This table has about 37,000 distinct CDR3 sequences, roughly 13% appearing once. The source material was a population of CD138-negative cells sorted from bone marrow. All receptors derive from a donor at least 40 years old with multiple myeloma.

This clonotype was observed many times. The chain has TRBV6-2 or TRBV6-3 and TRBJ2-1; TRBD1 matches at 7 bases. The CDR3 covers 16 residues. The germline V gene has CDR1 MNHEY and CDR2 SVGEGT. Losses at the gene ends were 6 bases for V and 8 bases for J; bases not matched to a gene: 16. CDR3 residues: CASRTGTDMLGDEQFF. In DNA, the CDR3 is TGTGCCAGCAGAACCGGGACAGACATGTTAGGCGATGAGCAGTTCTTC.

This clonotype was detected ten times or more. CDR3 nucleotide sequence: TGTGCCAGCTCACCACCGCCGGGACGAAGCTCCTACAATGAGCAGTTCTTC. Translated: CASSPPPGRSSYNEQFF. The rearrangement uses TRBV18 and TRBJ2-1, with D perhaps assigned TRBD1 or TRBD2 (5 bases each). The CDR3 length is 17 residues. Trimming took 0 bases from V and 0 from J, leaving 12 bases between them. CDR1 is KGHSH and CDR2 is LQKENI in the germline V gene.